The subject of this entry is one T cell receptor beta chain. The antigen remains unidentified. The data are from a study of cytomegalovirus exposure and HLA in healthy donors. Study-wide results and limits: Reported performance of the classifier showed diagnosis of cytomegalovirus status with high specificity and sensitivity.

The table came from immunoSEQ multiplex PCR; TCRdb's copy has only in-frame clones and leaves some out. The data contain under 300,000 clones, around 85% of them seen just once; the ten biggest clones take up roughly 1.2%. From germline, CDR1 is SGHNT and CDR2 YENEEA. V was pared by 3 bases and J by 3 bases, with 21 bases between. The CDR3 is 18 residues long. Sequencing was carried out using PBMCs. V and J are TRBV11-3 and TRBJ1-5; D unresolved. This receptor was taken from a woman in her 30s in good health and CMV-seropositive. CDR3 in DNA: TGTGCCAGCAGCTTCCACCGTTCCGGGGTGAGGGACAATCAGCCCCAGCATTTT. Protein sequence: CASSFHRSGVRDNQPQHF.